This note documents a single T cell receptor (beta chain) sequence. Its antigen is unknown. PCR employed 60 Vbeta and 13 Jbeta primers. Here immunoSEQ multiplex PCR was the method, and the copy in TCRdb shows in-frame clones only, minus some. The sample contains about 120,000 clones, approximately 17% of which appear only once. The sample originates from a study of cytomegalovirus exposure and HLA in healthy donors. Germline lookup yields CDR1 MNHEY and CDR2 SMNVEV (reference sequence). V was shortened by 3 bases and J by 6 bases, with 12 bases between the two germline ends. This CDR3 has 14 residues. Findings and limits, study-wide: The study found most TCR sequences rare, yet found some public TCRs in many donors.

Sequenced material: PBMCs. This receptor was obtained from a female donor in good health and CMV-seropositive. The chain recombines TRBV27 with TRBJ1-5, with D unresolved. The CDR3 sequence: CASSFLGPGQPQHF. The CDR3 coding sequence is TGTGCCAGCAGTTTTTTAGGCCCGGGTCAGCCCCAGCATTTT.